The clone carrying this T cell receptor beta chain was picked up a small number of times. The CDR3 is 13 residues long. Sequencing was performed with immunoSEQ multiplex PCR; in TCRdb, only in-frame clones are kept and a portion is missing. The table includes about 5,400 clones, 90% to 95% detected once. The data were obtained in a study of T cells after posttransplantation cyclophosphamide. This chain links TRBV1 with TRBJ2-7; the table gives TRBD1 as D, unverified against the DNA. TRBV1 is an annotated pseudogene. This sequence originates from an older woman in good health, CMV-negative, and a related stem cell transplant donor. Sequenced input: CD4+ T cells sorted from bone marrow. The CDR3 DNA sequence: TGCACCAATGAACAGGGGAACAAGGCCGAGCAGTACTTC. Its translation is CTNEQGNKAEQYF.